One and the same sample provided the 19 T cell receptor beta chains below, sequenced in a study of identical twins (dated by TCRdb to 2016 to 2017). Libraries were made using 5' RACE. TCRdb lists the instrument as Illumina HiSeq 2000. TCRdb ran its own pipeline on the public reads, namely fastp trimming at Q25 and MiXCR clone calling, and kept in-frame beta chains. Rows are unified per CDR3 protein, each entry keeping the most common DNA and genes. The sample contains 200,000 to 250,000 distinct CDR3 sequences, 7.5% of them found a single time. The ten largest clones take up about 1.9% of the sample. The same data also contributed to another study, on yellow fever vaccine responses in identical twins.

The sequenced sample consisted of memory (CD45RO+) T cells sorted from blood. The cell subset or site tag for this specimen amounts to: CD45RO+ enriched T cells. The receptors derive from a woman in her late teens or twenties in good health.

In this sample, this clonotype turned up many times. The chain carries TRBV12-3 or TRBV12-4 and TRBJ2-7; TRBD1 matches at 7 bases. Trimming at V came to 3 bases and at J to 2 bases, leaving 4 bases not matched to a gene. This CDR3 contains 14 residues. CDR3 sequence reads: CASSLWDSTYEQYF. The CDR3 nucleotides are TGTGCCAGCAGTTTGTGGGACAGCACCTACGAGCAGTACTTC.

The sample holds a few counts of this clonotype. V and J are TRBV29-1 and TRBJ1-1; D is unclear. Looked up from germline, CDR1 is SQVTM and CDR2 is ANQGSEA. The CDR3 runs to 13 residues. V gave up 3 bases and J gave up 1 base, with 9 bases separating them. This chain's CDR3 is CSVETLPNTEAFF. The CDR3 DNA reads TGCAGCGTTGAGACGTTACCGAACACTGAAGCTTTCTTT.

The table lists this clonotype with many counts. V and J are TRBV4-3 and TRBJ1-1; no definite D call. Trimming took off 4 bases at V and 4 bases at J, with 16 bases between the two ends. Germline CDR1 reads LGHNA; CDR2 reads YSLEER. This CDR3 region has 15 residues. This CDR3 is CASSPRLFGGTEAFF. The CDR3 DNA follows: TGCGCCAGCAGCCCACGACTCTTCGGAGGCACTGAAGCTTTCTTT.

This clonotype was seen a handful of times. This chain uses TRBV28 with TRBJ2-1; TRBD2 aligns across 11 bases. Germline V lookup: CDR1 MDHEN, CDR2 SYDVKM. V lost 4 bases, J lost 9 bases, and 11 bases stayed unmatched. This CDR3 contains 16 residues. CDR3 DNA sequence: TGTGCCAGCAGTTCCGTGGGTAGCGGGAGGGCGTTTGAGCAGTTCTTC. Its protein product is CASSSVGSGRAFEQFF.

This clonotype was observed a handful of times. V and J are TRBV15 and TRBJ2-7; 7 bases fit TRBD2. The CDR3 length is 18 residues. Germline CDR1 LNHNV, CDR2 YYDKDF (reference sequence). Losses at the gene ends were 0 bases for V and 2 bases for J; bases not matched to a gene: 13. The CDR3 reads CATSRDARGREYTYEQYF. For the CDR3, the DNA is TGTGCCACCAGCAGAGATGCCCGGGGGAGGGAATACACCTACGAGCAGTACTTC.

Comment on this clonotype: This could be a read error, since a much larger clone is one nucleotide away. The rearrangement uses TRBV6-1 and TRBJ2-2; D might be TRBD2 (5 bases). Germline V gene sequence: CDR1 MNHNS, CDR2 SASEGT. CDR3 length: 14 amino acids. The CDR3 nucleotides are TGTGCCAGCATGCGTTATCTGAACACCGGGGAGCTGTTATTT. Amino acids: CASMRYLNTGELLF.

This clonotype showed up many times. The chain joins TRBV28 to TRBJ2-5; 7 nucleotides match TRBD2. The germline gives CDR1 MDHEN, CDR2 SYDVKM. The length of the CDR3 is 15 residues. V lost 2 bases and J lost 4; bases outside the gene matches: 7. DNA of the CDR3: TGTGCCAGCAGTTTAGGCCGGGGGGTCACAGAGACCCAGTACTTC. Its protein product is CASSLGRGVTETQYF.

The rearrangement joins TRBV5-6 to TRBJ1-4; D possibly corresponds to TRBD1 (6 bases). V lost 4 bases to trimming and J lost 7 bases, with 11 bases between them. The CDR3 runs to 13 residues. The germline V gene has CDR1 SGHDT and CDR2 YYEEEE. In DNA form, the CDR3 reads TGTGCCAGCAGCCTGGGACACATTGAAAAACTGTTTTTT. It translates to CASSLGHIEKLFF.

There are many counts of this clonotype. This chain connects TRBV20-1 to TRBJ2-1; D ambiguous. V lost 1 base to trimming and J lost 6 bases, with 10 bases between them. CDR3 length: 13 residues. The germline V gene encodes CDR1 DFQATT and CDR2 SNEGSKA (reference sequence). CDR3 in amino acids: CSARVSIINEQFF. CDR3 bases: TGCAGTGCTAGAGTGTCTATTATCAATGAGCAGTTCTTC.

The DNA of the CDR3 is TGTGCCAGCAGCCGCGGTGGCGGGGGGGCGGGAGATACGCAGTATTTT. Its translation is CASSRGGGGAGDTQYF. The rearrangement links TRBV3-1 to TRBJ2-3; 9 bases are shared with TRBD2. CDR3 length equals 16 residues. V gave up 4 bases and J gave up 5 bases; unmatched junction bases: 10. Germline assignment: CDR1 LGHDT and CDR2 YNNKEL (reference sequence).

This clonotype was observed a few times. V and J are TRBV7-9 and TRBJ2-3; D gene unclear. Germline values: CDR1 SEHNR, CDR2 FQNEAQ (reference sequence). Trimming stripped 5 bases from V and 5 bases from J, with 8 bases between. The length of the CDR3 is 12 residues. CDR3 nucleotide sequence: TGTGCCAGCAGCCAAAACAGAGATACGCAGTATTTT. It encodes CASSQNRDTQYF. The full variable domain, completed using reference TRBV7-9 and TRBJ2-3, is DTGVSQNPRHKITKRGQNVTFRCDPISEHNRLYWYRQTLGQGPEFLTYFQNEAQLEKSRLLSDRFSAERPKGSFSTLEIQRTEQGDSAMYLCASSQNRDTQYFGPGTRLTVL.

The chain carries TRBV5-1 and TRBJ2-5; D possibly corresponds to TRBD1 (5 bases). The CDR3 is made up of 15 amino acids. Germline V lookup: CDR1 SGHRS, CDR2 YFSETQ. With 0 bases removed from V and 5 bases from J, the gap between germline ends came to 14 bases. The CDR3 DNA is TGCGCCAGCAGCTTGGACGGGCTTAAGGGGGAGACCCAGTACTTC. It codes for CASSLDGLKGETQYF.

The CDR3 DNA reads as TGTGCCACCAGCAGAGCGACTAGCGGGGGTGGCAATGAGCAGTTCTTC. Its translation is CATSRATSGGGNEQFF. The genes are TRBV15 and TRBJ2-1; 12 nucleotides align to TRBD2. Looked up from germline, CDR1 is LNHNV and CDR2 is YYDKDF (reference sequence). Trimming at V came to 1 base and at J to 6 bases, leaving 4 bases not matched to a gene. The CDR3 covers 16 residues.

This clonotype was counted many times. The rearrangement uses TRBV18 and TRBJ1-1; possibly TRBD1 for D (6 bases). The germline gives CDR1 KGHSH, CDR2 LQKENI. Trimming shortened V by 3 bases and J by 7 bases, and 9 bases separated the two germline ends. This CDR3 is built from 12 residues. DNA for the CDR3: TGTGCCAGCTCACCCCTGACAGGTGAAGCTTTCTTT. Protein sequence: CASSPLTGEAFF.

The chain has TRBV7-2 and TRBJ2-3, with a weak D call TRBD2 (7 bases). The CDR3 runs to 18 residues. CDR1 is SGHTA and CDR2 is FQGNSA in the germline V gene. V lost 3 bases and J lost 2, with 21 bases in between. The CDR3 reads CASSLRGGGPDYTDTQYF. The CDR3 region has the DNA TGTGCCAGCAGCTTGCGTGGGGGGGGCCCAGATTACACAGATACGCAGTATTTT.

The sample holds a few counts of this clonotype. The chain uses TRBV29-1 and TRBJ1-2; 8 bases match TRBD1. The CDR3 sequence is 13 residues long. Germline loops: CDR1 SQVTM, CDR2 ANQGSEA. V trimming: 7 bases; J trimming: 0 bases; junction bases outside the gene matches: 4. As DNA, the CDR3 is TGCAGCGGAGGGACAGGAACTAACTATGGCTACACCTTC. Amino acid sequence: CSGGTGTNYGYTF. The full variable domain, with the rest looked up from reference TRBV29-1 and TRBJ1-2, is SAVISQKPSRDICQRGTSLTIQCQVDSQVTMMFWYRQQPGQSLTLIATANQGSEATYESGFVIDKFPISRPNLTFSTLTVSNMSPEDSSIYLCSGGTGTNYGYTFGSGTRLTVV.

This clonotype was observed at least ten times. The V call is TRBV20-1, the J call TRBJ2-2; possible D gene TRBD2, 6 bases. V was clipped by 6 bases and J by 6 bases, with 20 bases between them. The CDR3 is 15 residues long. Per the germline V gene, CDR1 is DFQATT and CDR2 is SNEGSKA (reference sequence). CDR3: CSARLGTGESGELFF. CDR3 DNA: TGCAGTGCCCGTCTGGGGACGGGAGAATCCGGGGAGCTGTTTTTT.

This clonotype was seen only a few times. The chain recombines TRBV30 with TRBJ2-7, with TRBD1 identical over 9 bases. Germline CDR1 is GTSNPN and CDR2 is SVGIG (reference sequence). Losses at the gene ends were 4 bases for V and 5 bases for J; bases not matched to a gene: 3. The CDR3 totals 12 residues. The CDR3 loop reads CAWTGTGNEQYF. The CDR3 DNA follows: TGTGCCTGGACCGGGACAGGGAACGAGCAGTACTTC.

This chain joins TRBV12-5 and TRBJ2-1, with D perhaps assigned TRBD1 or TRBD2 (5 bases each). The length of the CDR3 is 14 residues. V gave up 6 bases and J gave up 4 bases, with 13 bases separating them. Germline lookup yields CDR1 LGHNT and CDR2 FRNRAP. In nucleotides, the CDR3 is TGTGCTAGTGGGGCGCCGGGGCCATACAATGAGCAGTTCTTC. Its protein product is CASGAPGPYNEQFF.